This T cell receptor (beta chain) was identified during a study of cytomegalovirus exposure and HLA in healthy donors. Study-wide results and caveats: Several of the most significant clusters appeared, in a later analysis, to be linked to common viral pathogens. When a later analysis compared HLA-associated TCR beta chains with equally common others, the HLA-associated chains turned out to be more clonally expanded and to have lower generation probabilities. The presence/absence work took it that sequencing depth was about the same across donors.

Concerning this clone itself: Its antigen is unidentified.

Germline lookup yields CDR1 MGHRA and CDR2 YSYEKL. The junction had 7 bases not matched to a gene; V was cut back by 1 base and J by 0 bases. The CDR3 covers 17 residues. PCR involved 60 Vbeta and 13 Jbeta primers. Using immunoSEQ multiplex PCR, the repertoire was profiled, and TCRdb retains in-frame clones only, with some absent. The sample includes tens of thousands of clones, under 85% of them seen just once. Source material: PBMCs. The chain carries TRBV4-1 and TRBJ2-3, with TRBD2 matching over 7 bases. The source of this sequence is a woman aged 40 to 50 in good health and CMV-seropositive. CDR3 sequence: CASSQGWASGSTDTQYF. In DNA form, the CDR3 reads TGCGCCAGCAGCCAAGGATGGGCTAGCGGCAGCACAGATACGCAGTATTTT.